This TCR beta chain was recovered during a study of T cells in Graves' hyperthyroidism and ophthalmopathy. About the study: Peripheral blood specimens were obtained at initial diagnosis, prior to any treatment.

V shed 7 bases, J shed 8 bases, and the junction held 8 bases outside the gene matches. The CDR3 loop spans 14 amino acids. Germline values: CDR1 MNHNS, CDR2 SASEGT. Notes on the study in general: Before onset, by a median of about six months, the model predicted ophthalmopathy. Ophthalmopathy and stable hyperthyroidism were told apart by a 13 V-J model.

The TCR beta CDR3 regions underwent amplification using RNA transcripts as the source. HTBI primers were employed in a first-round RT-PCR of the TCR CDR3. TCRdb analysed the multiplex PCR reads with MiXCR anew, one entry per CDR3 protein. The sample lists about 410,000 distinct CDR3 sequences, roughly 15% occurring once. Individuals with ophthalmopathy presented a Clinical Activity Score of at least 3, a NOSPECS grade of at least 4 and a duration under 3 months. As regards this clonotype: Its target is unknown.

The specimen sequenced was blood. V is TRBV6-1 and J is TRBJ1-6; 7 nucleotides match TRBD1. This TCR came from a man aged 18 to 30 with Graves' ophthalmopathy. The CDR3 sequence: CASNHDRADSPLHF. CDR3 sequence (DNA): TGTGCCAGCAATCATGACAGGGCGGATTCACCCCTCCACTTT.